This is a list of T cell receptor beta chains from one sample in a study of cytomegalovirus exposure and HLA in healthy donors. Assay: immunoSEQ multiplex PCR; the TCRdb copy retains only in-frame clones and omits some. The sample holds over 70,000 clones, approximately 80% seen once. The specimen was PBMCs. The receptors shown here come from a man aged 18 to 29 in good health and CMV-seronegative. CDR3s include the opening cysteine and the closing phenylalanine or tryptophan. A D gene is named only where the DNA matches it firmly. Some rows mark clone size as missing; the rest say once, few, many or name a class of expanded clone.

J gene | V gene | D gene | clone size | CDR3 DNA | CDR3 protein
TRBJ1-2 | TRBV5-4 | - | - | TGTGCCAGCAGCTTGGAGGGGATACTAAACTATGGCTACACCTTC | CASSLEGILNYGYTF
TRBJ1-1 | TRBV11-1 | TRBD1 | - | TGTGCCAGCAGCAAGACAACAGGGGCTGAAGCTTTCTTT | CASSKTTGAEAFF
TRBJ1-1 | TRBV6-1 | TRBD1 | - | TGTGCCAGCAGGGGTCCGGGACAGGGGGGTTTTGAAGCTTTCTTT | CASRGPGQGGFEAFF
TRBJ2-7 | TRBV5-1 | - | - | TGCGCCAGCAGCTTGGGGGGTACAGGATTCTACGAGCAGTACTTC | CASSLGGTGFYEQYF
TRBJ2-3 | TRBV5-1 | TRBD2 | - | TGCGCCAGCAGTGCGCAGAACCGGGGGGGCCTTGGAAATACGCAGTATTTT | CASSAQNRGGLGNTQYF
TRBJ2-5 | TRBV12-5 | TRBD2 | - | TGTGCTAGTGGTCCCGGCCAAACTAGCGGGGTCTTCCAAGAGACCCAGTACTTC | CASGPGQTSGVFQETQYF
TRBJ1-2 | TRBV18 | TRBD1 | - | TGTGCCAGCTCACCGACTCCACAGGGGACTAACTATGGCTACACCTTC | CASSPTPQGTNYGYTF
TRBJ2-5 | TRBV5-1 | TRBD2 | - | TGCGCCAGCAGCTCGACTAGCGGGGCTTCGGAGACCCAGTACTTC | CASSSTSGASETQYF
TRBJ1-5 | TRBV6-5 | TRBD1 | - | TGTGCCAGCAGTTCAACGACAGGGGCGGATCAGCCCCAGCATTTT | CASSSTTGADQPQHF
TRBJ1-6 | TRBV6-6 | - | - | TGTGCCAGCAGTCCTCTTGGGGGGGTGAATTCACCCCTCCACTTT | CASSPLGGVNSPLHF
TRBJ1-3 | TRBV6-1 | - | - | TGTGCCAGCAGTGTAGAGGGTTACTCTGGAAACACCATATATTTT | CASSVEGYSGNTIYF
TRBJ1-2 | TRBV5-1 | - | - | TGCGCCAGCAGCTTGGTTACAGGGCCTAACTATGGCTACACCTTC | CASSLVTGPNYGYTF
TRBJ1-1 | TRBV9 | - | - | TGTGCCAGCAGCGCCGACAGTACGAACACTGAAGCTTTCTTT | CASSADSTNTEAFF
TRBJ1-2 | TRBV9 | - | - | TGTGCCAGCAGCGTAGCTCAGGAGGGAAGTCCCTACACCTTC | CASSVAQEGSPYTF
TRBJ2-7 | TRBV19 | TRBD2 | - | TGTGCCAGTACCATGGGAGGGCGCGAGATCCCCTACGAGCAGTACTTC | CASTMGGREIPYEQYF
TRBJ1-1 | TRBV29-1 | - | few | TGCAGCGTTGTCGCGGGGGGTGGTTTTGAAGCTTTCTTT | CSVVAGGGFEAFF
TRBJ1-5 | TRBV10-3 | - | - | TGTGCCATCTCGAGGGAGGCGAGCAATCAGCCCCAGCATTTT | CAISREASNQPQHF
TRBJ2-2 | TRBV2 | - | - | TGTGCCAGCAGAAGCGGAACGAACACCGGGGAGCTGTTTTTT | CASRSGTNTGELFF
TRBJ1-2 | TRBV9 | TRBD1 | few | TGTGCCAGCAGCGTCCCCGGAGCAGGGGGTCCTCCTAACTATGGCTACACCTTC | CASSVPGAGGPPNYGYTF
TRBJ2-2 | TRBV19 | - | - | TGTGCCAGTAGTAAGACAGGGAGGCAGGACACCGGGGAGCTGTTTTTT | CASSKTGRQDTGELFF
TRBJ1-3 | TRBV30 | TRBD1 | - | TGTGCCTGGGGGGACAGGGTCGTTGGAAACACCATATATTTT | CAWGDRVVGNTIYF
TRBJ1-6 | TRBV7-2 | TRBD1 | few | TGTGCCAGCAGCGCCAGGGGGCCAGGGATCTTTCTGGATAATTCACCCCTCCACTTT | CASSARGPGIFLDNSPLHF
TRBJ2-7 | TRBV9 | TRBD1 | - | TGTGCCAGCAGCGCCGCGGGACAGGGCCACAACGAGCAGTACTTC | CASSAAGQGHNEQYF
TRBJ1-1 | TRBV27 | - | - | TGTGCCAGCAGTTCCGCGGGGCTCCCCCGCTTTGAAGCTTTCTTT | CASSSAGLPRFEAFF
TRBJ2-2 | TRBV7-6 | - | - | TGTGCCAGCAGCTTGTCCAGGGTCACCGGGGAGCTGTTTTTT | CASSLSRVTGELFF
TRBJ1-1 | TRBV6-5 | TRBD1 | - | TGTGCCAGCAGTTTCTACAGGGGGCTGCGGGATACTGAAGCTTTCTTT | CASSFYRGLRDTEAFF
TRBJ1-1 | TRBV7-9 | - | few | TGTGCCAGCAGCACCTGGACTGCCCTGAACACTGAAGCTTTCTTT | CASSTWTALNTEAFF